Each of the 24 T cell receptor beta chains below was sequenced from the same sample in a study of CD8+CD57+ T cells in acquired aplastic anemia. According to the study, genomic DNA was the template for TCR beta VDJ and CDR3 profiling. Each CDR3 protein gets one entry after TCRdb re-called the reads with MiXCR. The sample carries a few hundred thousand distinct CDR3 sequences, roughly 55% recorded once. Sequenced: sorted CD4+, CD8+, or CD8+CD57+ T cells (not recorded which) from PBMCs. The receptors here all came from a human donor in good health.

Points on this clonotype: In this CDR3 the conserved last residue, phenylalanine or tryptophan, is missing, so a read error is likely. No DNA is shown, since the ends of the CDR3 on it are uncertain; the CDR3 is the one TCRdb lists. CDR3 sequence reads: CASSARGGTGEMFL. The rearrangement links TRBV7-2 to TRBJ2-2; the table's TRBD1 call for D was not verified on the DNA. The CDR3 sequence runs 14 residues, both termini included. Germline V lookup: CDR1 SGHTA, CDR2 FQGNSA.

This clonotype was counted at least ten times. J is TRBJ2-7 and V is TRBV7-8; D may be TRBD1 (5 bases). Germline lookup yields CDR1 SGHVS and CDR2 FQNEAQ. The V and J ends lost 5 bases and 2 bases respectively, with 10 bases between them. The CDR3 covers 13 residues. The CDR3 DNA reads TGTGCCAGCAGCCCCCCAGGGACCTACGAGCAGTACTTC. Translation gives CASSPPGTYEQYF. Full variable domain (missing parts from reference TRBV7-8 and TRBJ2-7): GAGVSQSPRYKVAKRGQDVALRCDPISGHVSLFWYQQALGQGPEFLTYFQNEAQLDKSGLPSDRFFAERPEGSVSTLKIQRTQQEDSAVYLCASSPPGTYEQYFGPGTRLTVT.

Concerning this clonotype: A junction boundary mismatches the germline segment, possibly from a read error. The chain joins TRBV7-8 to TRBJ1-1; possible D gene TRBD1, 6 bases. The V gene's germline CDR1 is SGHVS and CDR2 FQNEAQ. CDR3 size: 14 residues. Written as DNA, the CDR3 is TGTGACAGCAGCTTAGGCAGGGGATACACTGAAGCTTTCTTT. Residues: CDSSLGRGYTEAFF.

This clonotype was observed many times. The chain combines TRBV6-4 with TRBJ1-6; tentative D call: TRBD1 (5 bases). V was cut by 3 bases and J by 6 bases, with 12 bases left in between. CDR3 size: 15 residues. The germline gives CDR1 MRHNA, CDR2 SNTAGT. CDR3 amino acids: CASSDKGLSNSPLHF. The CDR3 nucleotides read TGTGCCAGCAGTGATAAGGGGTTAAGTAATTCACCCCTCCACTTT.

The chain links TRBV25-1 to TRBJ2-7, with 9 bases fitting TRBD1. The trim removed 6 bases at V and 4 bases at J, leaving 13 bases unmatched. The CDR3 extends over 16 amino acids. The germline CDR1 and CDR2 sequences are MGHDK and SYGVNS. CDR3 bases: TGTGCCAGCAGCCCCCGCCGGGGACAGGGCCCATACGAGCAGTACTTC. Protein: CASSPRRGQGPYEQYF.

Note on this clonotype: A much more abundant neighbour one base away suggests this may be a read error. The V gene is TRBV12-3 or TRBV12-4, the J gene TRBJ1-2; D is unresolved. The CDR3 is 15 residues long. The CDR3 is CASSLGLFGNYGHTF. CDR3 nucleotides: TGTGCCAGCAGTTTAGGGCTTTTCGGTAACTATGGCCACACCTTC.

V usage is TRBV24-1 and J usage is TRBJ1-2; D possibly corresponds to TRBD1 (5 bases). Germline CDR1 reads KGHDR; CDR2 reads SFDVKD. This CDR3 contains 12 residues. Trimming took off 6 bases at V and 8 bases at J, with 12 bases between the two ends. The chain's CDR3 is CATSTRGRGYTF. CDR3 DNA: TGTGCCACCAGTACGAGGGGTCGGGGCTACACCTTC.

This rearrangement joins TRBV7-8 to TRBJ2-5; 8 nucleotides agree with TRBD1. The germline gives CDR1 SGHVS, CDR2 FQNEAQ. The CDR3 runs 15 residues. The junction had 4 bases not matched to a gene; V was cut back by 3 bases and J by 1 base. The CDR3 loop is CASSFRTGFQETQYF. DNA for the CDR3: TGTGCCAGCAGCTTCAGGACAGGGTTCCAAGAGACCCAGTACTTC.

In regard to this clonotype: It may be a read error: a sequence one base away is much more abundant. CDR3 DNA: TGCGCCAGCAGCCACCGACAGGGGTACAATGAGCGGTTCTTC. Translation gives CASSHRQGYNERFF. The rearrangement joins TRBV4-3 to TRBJ2-1; 8 bases match TRBD1. CDR1 LGHNA and CDR2 YSLEER come from the germline V gene. CDR3 length: 14 amino acids.

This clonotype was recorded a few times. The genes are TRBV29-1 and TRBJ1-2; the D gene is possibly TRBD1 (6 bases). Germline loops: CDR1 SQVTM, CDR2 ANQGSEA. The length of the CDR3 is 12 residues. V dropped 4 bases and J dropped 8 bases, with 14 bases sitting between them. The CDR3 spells CSVGHREGGYTF. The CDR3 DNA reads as TGCAGCGTTGGTCACAGGGAGGGAGGCTACACCTTC.

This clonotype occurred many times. For the CDR3, the DNA is TGCGCCAGCAGCCCCAGTGTGGACACCCTCTTACAGCCCCAGCATTTT. As protein: CASSPSVDTLLQPQHF. The chain carries TRBV4-1 and TRBJ1-5; TRBD1 is a possible D gene (5 bases). Germline V gene sequence: CDR1 MGHRA, CDR2 YSYEKL. This CDR3 comprises 16 residues. V was pared by 4 bases and J by 7 bases, with 20 bases between.

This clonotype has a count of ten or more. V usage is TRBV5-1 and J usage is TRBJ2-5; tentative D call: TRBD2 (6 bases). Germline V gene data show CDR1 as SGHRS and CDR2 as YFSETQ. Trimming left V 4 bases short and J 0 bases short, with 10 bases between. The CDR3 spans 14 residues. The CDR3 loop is CASSMGGYQETQYF. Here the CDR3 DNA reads TGCGCCAGCAGCATGGGGGGATACCAAGAGACCCAGTACTTC.

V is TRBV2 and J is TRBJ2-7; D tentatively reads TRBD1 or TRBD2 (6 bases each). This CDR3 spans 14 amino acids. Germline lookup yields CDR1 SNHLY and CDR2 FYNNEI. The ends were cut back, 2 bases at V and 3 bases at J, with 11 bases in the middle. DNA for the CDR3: TGTGCCAGCAGTGAATTCGGGGGCATCTACGAGCAGTACTTC. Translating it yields CASSEFGGIYEQYF.

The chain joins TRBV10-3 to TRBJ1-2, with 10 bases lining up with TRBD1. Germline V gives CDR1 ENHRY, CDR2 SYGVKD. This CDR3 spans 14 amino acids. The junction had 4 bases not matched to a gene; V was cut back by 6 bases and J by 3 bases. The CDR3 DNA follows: TGTGCCATCAGGGGAGGGACAGGGGACTATGGCTACACCTTC. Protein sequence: CAIRGGTGDYGYTF.

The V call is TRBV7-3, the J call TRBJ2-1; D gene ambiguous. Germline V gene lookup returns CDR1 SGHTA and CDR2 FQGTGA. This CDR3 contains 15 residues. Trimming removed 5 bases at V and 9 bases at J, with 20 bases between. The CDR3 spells CASSRSDGAVGEQFF. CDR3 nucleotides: TGTGCCAGCAGCCGTTCTGATGGCGCCGTCGGTGAGCAGTTCTTC. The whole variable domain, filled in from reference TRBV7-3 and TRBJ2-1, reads GAGVSQTPSNKVTEKGKYVELRCDPISGHTALYWYRQSLGQGPEFLIYFQGTGAADDSGLPNDRFFAVRPEGSVSTLKIQRTERGDSAVYLCASSRSDGAVGEQFFGPGTRLTVL.

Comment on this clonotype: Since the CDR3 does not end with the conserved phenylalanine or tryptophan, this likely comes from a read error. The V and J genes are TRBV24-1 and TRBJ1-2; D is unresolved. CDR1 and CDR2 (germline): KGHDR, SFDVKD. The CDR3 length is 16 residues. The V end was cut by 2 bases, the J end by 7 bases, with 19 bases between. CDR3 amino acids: CATSDSYRGNLGGYTL. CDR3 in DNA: TGTGCCACCAGTGATTCCTACAGAGGGAATCTGGGTGGCTACACCCTC.

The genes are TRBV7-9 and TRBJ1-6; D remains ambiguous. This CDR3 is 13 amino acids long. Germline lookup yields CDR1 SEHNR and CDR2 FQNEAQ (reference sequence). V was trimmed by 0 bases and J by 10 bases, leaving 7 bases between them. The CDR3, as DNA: TGTGCCAGCAGCTTAGCGGAGGAATCACCCCTCCACTTT. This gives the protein CASSLAEESPLHF.

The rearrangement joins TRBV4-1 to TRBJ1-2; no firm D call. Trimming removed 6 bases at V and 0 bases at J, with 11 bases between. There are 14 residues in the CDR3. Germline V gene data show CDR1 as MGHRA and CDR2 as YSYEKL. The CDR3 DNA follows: TGCGCCAGCAGAGCAATAGGAGCTAACTATGGCTACACCTTC. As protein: CASRAIGANYGYTF.

CDR3 sequence reads: CASSQSWDNGNQPQHF. The CDR3 DNA reads TGTGCCAGCAGCCAATCTTGGGACAACGGCAATCAGCCCCAGCATTTT. The rearrangement uses TRBV3-1 and TRBJ1-5; a weak D match, TRBD1 (6 bases). This CDR3 has 16 amino acids. V lost 2 bases and J lost 2, with 13 bases in between. Germline values: CDR1 LGHDT, CDR2 YNNKEL (reference sequence). The full variable domain, its missing parts supplied by reference TRBV3-1 and TRBJ1-5, is DTAVSQTPKYLVTQMGNDKSIKCEQNLGHDTMYWYKQDSKKFLKIMFSYNNKELIINETVPNRFSPKSPDKAHLNLHINSLELGDSAVYFCASSQSWDNGNQPQHFGDGTRLSIL.

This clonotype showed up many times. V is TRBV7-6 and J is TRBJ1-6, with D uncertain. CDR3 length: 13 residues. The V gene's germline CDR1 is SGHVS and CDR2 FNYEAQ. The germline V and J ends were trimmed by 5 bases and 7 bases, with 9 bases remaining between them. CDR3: CASSTSLNSPLHF. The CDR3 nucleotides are TGTGCCAGCAGCACGAGTTTGAATTCACCCCTCCACTTT.

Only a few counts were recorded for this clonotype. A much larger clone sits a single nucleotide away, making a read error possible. The CDR3 DNA follows: TGTGCCAGCAGTGAACCCCCCGATCACGGGACTCGGGAGGCCCAGTACTTC. Residues: CASSEPPDHGTREAQYF. V gene TRBV6-1 combines with J gene TRBJ2-5; 7 bases agree with TRBD2. Germline V gene data show CDR1 as MNHNS and CDR2 as SASEGT. V lost 2 bases to trimming and J lost 9 bases; unmatched junction nucleotides: 18. CDR3 length: 17 residues.

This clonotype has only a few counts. The CDR3 nucleotides read TGTGCCAGCAGCCAAGACCCCGGACCTCCAGATACGCAGTATTTT. Encoded protein: CASSQDPGPPDTQYF. The J gene is TRBJ2-3, the V gene TRBV7-9; D is undetermined. The germline V gene has CDR1 SEHNR and CDR2 FQNEAQ (reference sequence). V gave up 5 bases and J gave up 4 bases, with 16 bases separating them. There are 15 residues in the CDR3. Using reference TRBV7-9 and TRBJ2-3 for the parts outside the CDR3, the full variable domain is DTGVSQNPRHKITKRGQNVTFRCDPISEHNRLYWYRQTLGQGPEFLTYFQNEAQLEKSRLLSDRFSAERPKGSFSTLEIQRTEQGDSAMYLCASSQDPGPPDTQYFGPGTRLTVL.

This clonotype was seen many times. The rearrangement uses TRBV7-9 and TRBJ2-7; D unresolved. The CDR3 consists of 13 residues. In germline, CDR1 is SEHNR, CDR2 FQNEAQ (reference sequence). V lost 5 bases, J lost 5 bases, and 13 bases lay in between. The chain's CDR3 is CASSLGSGDEQYF. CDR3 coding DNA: TGTGCCAGCAGCCTCGGTAGTGGAGACGAGCAGTACTTC.

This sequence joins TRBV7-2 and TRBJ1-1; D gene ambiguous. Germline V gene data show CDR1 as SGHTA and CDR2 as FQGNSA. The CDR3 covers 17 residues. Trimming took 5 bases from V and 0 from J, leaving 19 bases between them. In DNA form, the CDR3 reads TGTGCCAGCAGCCATATGACCCTAGGACGGTTGAACACTGAAGCTTTCTTT. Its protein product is CASSHMTLGRLNTEAFF.